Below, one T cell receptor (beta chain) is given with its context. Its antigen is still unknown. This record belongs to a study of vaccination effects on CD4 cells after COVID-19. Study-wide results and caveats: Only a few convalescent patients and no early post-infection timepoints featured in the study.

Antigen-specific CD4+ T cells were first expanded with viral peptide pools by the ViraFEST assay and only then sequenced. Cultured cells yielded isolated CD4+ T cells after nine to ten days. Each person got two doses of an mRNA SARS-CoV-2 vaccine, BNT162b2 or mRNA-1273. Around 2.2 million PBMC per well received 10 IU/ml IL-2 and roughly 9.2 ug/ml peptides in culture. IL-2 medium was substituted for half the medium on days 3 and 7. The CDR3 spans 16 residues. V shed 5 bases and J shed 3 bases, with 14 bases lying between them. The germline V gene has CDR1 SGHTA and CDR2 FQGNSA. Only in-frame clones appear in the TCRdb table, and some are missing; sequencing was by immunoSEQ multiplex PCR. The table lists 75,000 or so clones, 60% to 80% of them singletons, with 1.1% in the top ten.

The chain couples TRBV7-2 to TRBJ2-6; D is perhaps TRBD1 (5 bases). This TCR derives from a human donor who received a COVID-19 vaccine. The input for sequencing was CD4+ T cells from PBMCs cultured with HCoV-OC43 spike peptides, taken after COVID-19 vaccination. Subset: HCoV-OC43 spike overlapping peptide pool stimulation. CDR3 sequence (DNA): TGTGCCAGCAGCGAAGGACAAAGCTATGGGGCCAACGTCCTGACTTTC. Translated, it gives CASSEGQSYGANVLTF.